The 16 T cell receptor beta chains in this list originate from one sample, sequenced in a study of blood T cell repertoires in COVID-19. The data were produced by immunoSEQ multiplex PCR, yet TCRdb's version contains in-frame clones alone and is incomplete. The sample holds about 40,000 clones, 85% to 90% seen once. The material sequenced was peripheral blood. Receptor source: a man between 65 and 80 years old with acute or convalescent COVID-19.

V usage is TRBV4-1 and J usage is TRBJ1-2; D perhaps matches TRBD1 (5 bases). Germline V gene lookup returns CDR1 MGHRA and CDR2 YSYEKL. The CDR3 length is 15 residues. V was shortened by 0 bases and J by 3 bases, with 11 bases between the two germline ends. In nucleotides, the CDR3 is TGCGCCAGCAGCCAAGATCCGACAGCGCACTATGGCTACACCTTC. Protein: CASSQDPTAHYGYTF.

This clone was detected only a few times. The CDR3 nucleotides read TGTGCCAGCAGCCTCGGACAGGGGAGAGAAAAACTGTTTTTT. This translates into CASSLGQGREKLFF. This rearrangement joins TRBV7-9 to TRBJ1-4; 9 bases map to TRBD1. V trimming: 5 bases; J trimming: 8 bases; junction bases outside the gene matches: 6. Looked up from germline, CDR1 is SEHNR and CDR2 is FQNEAQ (reference sequence). CDR3 length equals 14 residues.

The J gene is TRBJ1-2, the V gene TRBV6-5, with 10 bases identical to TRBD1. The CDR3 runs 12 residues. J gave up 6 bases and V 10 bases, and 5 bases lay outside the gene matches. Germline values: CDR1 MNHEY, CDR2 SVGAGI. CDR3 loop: CATQDRGDGYTF. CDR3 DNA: TGTGCCACCCAGGACAGGGGGGATGGCTACACCTTC.

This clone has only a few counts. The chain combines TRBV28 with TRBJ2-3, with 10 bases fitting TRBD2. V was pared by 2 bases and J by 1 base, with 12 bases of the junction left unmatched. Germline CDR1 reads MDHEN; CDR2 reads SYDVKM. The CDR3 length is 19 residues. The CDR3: CASSLRPPTSGRRTDTQYF. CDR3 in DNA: TGTGCCAGCAGTTTAAGACCGCCGACTAGCGGGCGGCGCACAGATACGCAGTATTTT.

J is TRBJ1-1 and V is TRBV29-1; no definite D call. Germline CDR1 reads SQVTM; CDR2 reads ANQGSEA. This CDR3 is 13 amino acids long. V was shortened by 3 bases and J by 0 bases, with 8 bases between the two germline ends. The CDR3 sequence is CSVEANMNTEAFF. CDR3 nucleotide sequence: TGCAGCGTTGAGGCCAACATGAACACTGAAGCTTTCTTT. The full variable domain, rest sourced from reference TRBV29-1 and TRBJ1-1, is SAVISQKPSRDICQRGTSLTIQCQVDSQVTMMFWYRQQPGQSLTLIATANQGSEATYESGFVIDKFPISRPNLTFSTLTVSNMSPEDSSIYLCSVEANMNTEAFFGQGTRLTVV.

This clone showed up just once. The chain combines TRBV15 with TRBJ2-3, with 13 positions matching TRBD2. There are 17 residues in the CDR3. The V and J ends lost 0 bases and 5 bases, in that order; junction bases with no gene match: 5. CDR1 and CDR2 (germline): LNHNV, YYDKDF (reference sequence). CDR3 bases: TGTGCCACCAGCAGAGATACTAGCGGGAGGGCCGGAGATACGCAGTATTTT. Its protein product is CATSRDTSGRAGDTQYF.

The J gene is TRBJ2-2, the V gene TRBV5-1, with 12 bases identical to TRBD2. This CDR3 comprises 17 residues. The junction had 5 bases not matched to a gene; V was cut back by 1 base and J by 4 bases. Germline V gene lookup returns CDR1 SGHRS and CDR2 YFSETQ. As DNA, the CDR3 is TGCGCCAGCAGCTTGCTACTAGCGGGAGGTCTCACCGGGGAGCTGTTTTTT. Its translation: CASSLLLAGGLTGELFF.

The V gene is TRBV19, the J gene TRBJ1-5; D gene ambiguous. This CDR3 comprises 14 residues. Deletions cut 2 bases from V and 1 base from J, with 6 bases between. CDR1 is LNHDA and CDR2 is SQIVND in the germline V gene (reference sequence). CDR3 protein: CASSIMRSNQPQHF. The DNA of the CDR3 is TGTGCCAGTAGTATAATGAGGAGCAATCAGCCCCAGCATTTT.

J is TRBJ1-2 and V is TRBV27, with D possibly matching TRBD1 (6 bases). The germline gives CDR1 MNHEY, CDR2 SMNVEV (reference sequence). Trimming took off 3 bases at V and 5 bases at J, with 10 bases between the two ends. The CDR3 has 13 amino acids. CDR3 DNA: TGTGCCAGCAGTTTCGGGGGGCTTTATGGCTACACCTTC. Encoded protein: CASSFGGLYGYTF.

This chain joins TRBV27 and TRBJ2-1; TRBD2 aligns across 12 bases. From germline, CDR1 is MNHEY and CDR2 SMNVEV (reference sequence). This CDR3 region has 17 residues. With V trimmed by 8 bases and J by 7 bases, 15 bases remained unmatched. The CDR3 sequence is CASSPPSGRAEGNEQFF. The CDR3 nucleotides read TGTGCCAGCTCCCCCCCTAGCGGGAGGGCCGAGGGTAATGAGCAGTTCTTC.

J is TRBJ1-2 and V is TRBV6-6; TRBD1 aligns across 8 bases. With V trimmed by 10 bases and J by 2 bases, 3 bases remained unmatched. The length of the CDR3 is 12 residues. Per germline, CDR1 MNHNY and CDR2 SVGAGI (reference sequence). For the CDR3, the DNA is TGTGCCACCAGGACAGGGAACTATGGCTACACCTTC. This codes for CATRTGNYGYTF.

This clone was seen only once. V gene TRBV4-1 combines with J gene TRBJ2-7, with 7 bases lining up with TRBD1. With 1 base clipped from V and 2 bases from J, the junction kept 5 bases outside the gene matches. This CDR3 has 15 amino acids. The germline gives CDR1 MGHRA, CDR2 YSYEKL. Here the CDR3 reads CASSQGTGAAYEQYF. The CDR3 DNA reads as TGCGCCAGCAGCCAAGGGACAGGAGCCGCCTACGAGCAGTACTTC.

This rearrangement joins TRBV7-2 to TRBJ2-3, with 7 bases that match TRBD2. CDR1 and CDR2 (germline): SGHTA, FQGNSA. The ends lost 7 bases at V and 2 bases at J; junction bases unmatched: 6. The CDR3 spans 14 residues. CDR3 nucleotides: TGTGCCAGCACTAGACGGGGGGTCACAGATACGCAGTATTTT. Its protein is CASTRRGVTDTQYF. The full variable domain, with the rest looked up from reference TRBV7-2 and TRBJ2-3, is GAGVSQSPSNKVTEKGKDVELRCDPISGHTALYWYRQSLGQGLEFLIYFQGNSAPDKSGLPSDRFSAERTGGSVSTLTIQRTQQEDSAVYLCASTRRGVTDTQYFGPGTRLTVL.

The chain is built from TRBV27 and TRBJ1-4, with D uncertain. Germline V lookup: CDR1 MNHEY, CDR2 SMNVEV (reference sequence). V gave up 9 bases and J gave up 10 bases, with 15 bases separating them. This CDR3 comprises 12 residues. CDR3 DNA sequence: TGTGCCAGGGTCCCCGTGACGGGAAAACTGTTTTTT. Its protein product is CARVPVTGKLFF. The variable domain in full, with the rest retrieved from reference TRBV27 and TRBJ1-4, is EAQVTQNPRYLITVTGKKLTVTCSQNMNHEYMSWYRQDPGLGLRQIYYSMNVEVTDKGDVPEGYKVSRKEKRNFPLILESPSPNQTSLYFCARVPVTGKLFFGSGTQLSVL.

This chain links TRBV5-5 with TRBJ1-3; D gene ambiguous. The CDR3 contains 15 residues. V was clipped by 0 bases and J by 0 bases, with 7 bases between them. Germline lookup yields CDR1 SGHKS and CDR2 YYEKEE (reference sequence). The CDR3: CASSLDGDSGNTIYF. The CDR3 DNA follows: TGTGCCAGCAGCTTGGACGGGGACTCTGGAAACACCATATATTTT.

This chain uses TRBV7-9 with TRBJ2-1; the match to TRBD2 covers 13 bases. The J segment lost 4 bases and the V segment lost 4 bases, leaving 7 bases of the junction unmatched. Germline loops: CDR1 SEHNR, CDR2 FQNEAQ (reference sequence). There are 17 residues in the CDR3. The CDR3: CASSSLELAGGYNEQFF. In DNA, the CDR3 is TGTGCCAGCAGCTCCCTAGAACTAGCGGGAGGGTACAATGAGCAGTTCTTC.